The present entry profiles one T cell receptor (beta chain) with its context. Its antigen is unknown. This entry comes from a study of cytomegalovirus exposure and HLA in healthy donors. Study-level points and caveats: The study designated over 150 TCR beta chains cytomegalovirus-associated. In an earlier analysis, productive rearrangement rates for most beta V segments clustered near 87% or 30%. An analysis that was carried out later associated 15,000 to 20,000 TCR beta sequences with HLA alleles at 0.05 false discovery rate.

The CDR3 covers 15 residues. Germline V gene lookup returns CDR1 SQVTM and CDR2 ANQGSEA. With V trimmed by 6 bases and J by 0 bases, 7 bases remained unmatched. Both 60 Vbeta primers and 13 Jbeta primers went into the PCR. Original processing methods: A follow-up analysis tallied 60 million to 85 million unique TCR beta chains, roughly 11 million shared. Clones were read by immunoSEQ multiplex PCR, and TCRdb kept only the in-frame ones, dropping some. The V and J calls and clone size come from that table; D and trimming were worked out from the DNA. The sample has 130,000 or so clones, roughly 73% seen once.

V and J are TRBV29-1 and TRBJ2-4; TRBD2 agrees at 8 bases. Sequenced input: PBMCs. The source is a man aged 35-49 years in good health and CMV-seronegative. The CDR3 nucleotides are TGCAGCGTAAGTCGGGGGGGCGCAGCCAAAAACATTCAGTACTTC. Protein sequence: CSVSRGGAAKNIQYF.